The text below deals with one TCR beta chain. The target antigen is unknown. The V segment lost 3 bases and the J segment 5 bases; nucleotides outside the gene matches: 15. Germline CDR1 is SGHAT and CDR2 is FQNNGV. The CDR3 spans 19 residues. Clinical symptoms, serum thyroxine and TRAb, thyroid ultrasound and orbital computed tomography were used for the diagnoses. This sample is part of a study of T cells in Graves' hyperthyroidism and ophthalmopathy. Authors of the study amplified TCR beta CDR3 regions from RNA transcripts. RT-PCR in the first round (using the HTBI primer set) targeted the TCR CDR3. MiXCR, applied by TCRdb to the multiplex PCR reads, yields one record per CDR3 protein. The sample has 350,000 to 450,000 distinct CDR3 sequences, about 18% seen once. General study points: Blood samples included most of the expanded thyroid clonotypes exceeding 0.001.

The chain has TRBV11-2 and TRBJ2-2; 10 bases fit TRBD2. The specimen was blood. The TCR was taken from a woman younger than 45 with Graves' hyperthyroidism that later progressed to Graves' ophthalmopathy. CDR3 loop: CASSFPRLAGTPRTGELFF. The CDR3 bases are TGTGCCAGCAGCTTTCCCCGACTAGCGGGCACACCGAGGACCGGGGAGCTGTTTTTT.